These 27 T cell receptor beta chains originate from one sample sequenced in a study of blood T cells in healthy people across ages. Combining a sample-barcoded 5' primer with a J-beta primer mix, a second PCR ran for about 7 to 12 cycles. A single record per CDR3 protein comes from TCRdb applying MiXCR to the 5' RACE reads. The sample carries about 1.5 million distinct CDR3 sequences, under 55% recorded once. Sequencing input: blood. These TCRs come from a woman aged 18-30 years in good health.

This clonotype showed up just a few times. This sequence joins TRBV6-6 and TRBJ2-5; 7 bases match TRBD2. The CDR3 is 17 residues long. CDR1 and CDR2 from the germline V gene are MNHNY and SVGAGI (reference sequence). Trimming took 0 bases from V and 5 from J; bases not matched to a gene: 12. The CDR3 spells CASSYSKWGGVTETQYF. In DNA, the CDR3 is TGTGCCAGCAGTTACTCGAAATGGGGAGGGGTCACTGAGACCCAGTACTTC.

This clonotype was detected once. The chain carries TRBV7-6 and TRBJ1-5, with D possibly matching TRBD1 (5 bases). Trimming took 5 bases from V and 5 from J, leaving 10 bases between them. Per germline, CDR1 SGHVS and CDR2 FNYEAQ. The CDR3 contains 13 residues. The CDR3 is CASSVREDQPQHF. The CDR3, as DNA: TGTGCCAGCAGCGTCAGGGAAGATCAGCCCCAGCATTTT.

This clonotype was seen just once. The J gene is TRBJ2-7, the V gene TRBV20-1; 8 bases are a match to TRBD2. This CDR3 comprises 13 residues. The germline CDR1 and CDR2 sequences are DFQATT and SNEGSKA (reference sequence). J gave up 11 bases and V 3 bases, and 12 bases lay outside the gene matches. The CDR3 nucleotides read TGCAGTGCTAGCGCTAGGACTAGCAGAGTGGAGTACTTC. As protein: CSASARTSRVEYF.

The chain links TRBV9 to TRBJ2-1; 8 bases line up with TRBD2. This CDR3 is 16 amino acids long. Looked up from germline, CDR1 is SGDLS and CDR2 is YYNGEE. J lost 2 bases, V lost 4 bases, and 8 bases had no gene match. This CDR3 is CASSLFRAGAYNEQFF. In nucleotides, the CDR3 is TGTGCCAGCAGCCTCTTCAGAGCGGGGGCCTACAATGAGCAGTTCTTC.

This clonotype was picked up a small number of times. This chain links TRBV20-1 with TRBJ2-7; D remains unclear. Germline V CDR1 and CDR2: DFQATT, SNEGSKA (reference sequence). The ends were cut back, 1 base at V and 5 bases at J, with 9 bases in the middle. The CDR3 is made up of 12 amino acids. CDR3: CSARAGSHEQYF. CDR3 DNA sequence: TGCAGTGCTAGAGCAGGCAGCCACGAGCAGTACTTC.

This chain uses TRBV20-1 with TRBJ1-1, with D unclear. The V gene's germline CDR1 is DFQATT and CDR2 SNEGSKA (reference sequence). Trimming took 4 bases from V and 1 from J, leaving 13 bases between them. There are 14 residues in the CDR3. The CDR3 DNA follows: TGCAGTGCTATTGGACGGCACTCGAACACTGAAGCTTTCTTT. Translated: CSAIGRHSNTEAFF.

This chain links TRBV2 with TRBJ2-7; D is perhaps TRBD1 (6 bases). CDR3 size: 13 residues. V was shortened by 4 bases and J by 4 bases, with 11 bases between the two germline ends. Germline values: CDR1 SNHLY, CDR2 FYNNEI. The CDR3 region has the DNA TGTGCCAGCAGTGTAGAGACAGGTTACGAGCAGTACTTC. This encodes CASSVETGYEQYF.

Only a few counts were recorded for this clonotype. This chain links TRBV7-6 with TRBJ2-3; weak D call: TRBD1 (8 bases). Trimming stripped 1 base from V and 4 bases from J, with 12 bases between. The CDR3 sequence is 15 residues long. Germline V lookup: CDR1 SGHVS, CDR2 FNYEAQ. CDR3 nucleotides: TGTGCCAGCAGCTTAGGGACAGGGAGGGCAGATACGCAGTATTTT. Encoded protein: CASSLGTGRADTQYF.

This clonotype was detected only a few times. This sequence joins TRBV20-1 and TRBJ1-1, with 8 bases that match TRBD1. Trimming removed 5 bases from V and 3 bases from J; junction bases left unmatched: 8. Germline CDR1 is DFQATT and CDR2 is SNEGSKA (reference sequence). This CDR3 contains 14 residues. CDR3: CSAPQGAGDTEAFF. The CDR3 coding sequence is TGCAGTGCTCCGCAGGGGGCAGGGGACACTGAAGCTTTCTTT.

This chain links TRBV18 with TRBJ2-5; 10 positions match TRBD1. The J call may not be correct, given that the DNA end is closer to TRBJ2-7. Germline loops: CDR1 KGHSH, CDR2 LQKENI. The CDR3 extends over 14 amino acids. The CDR3 here is CASSIGQGEDEQYF. CDR3 coding DNA: TGTGCCAGCTCAATTGGACAGGGGGAAGACGAGCAGTACTTC.

The table lists this clonotype with a few counts. The rearrangement uses TRBV7-2 and TRBJ2-7; perhaps TRBD2 as D (6 bases). Germline V gene sequence: CDR1 SGHTA, CDR2 FQGNSA. There are 15 residues in the CDR3. The V and J ends lost 4 bases and 1 base respectively, with 14 bases between them. As DNA, the CDR3 is TGTGCCAGCAGCTCAAGCGGGCCAAGATCCTACGAGCAGTACTTC. As protein: CASSSSGPRSYEQYF. Filled out from reference TRBV7-2 and TRBJ2-7, the complete variable domain reads GAGVSQSPSNKVTEKGKDVELRCDPISGHTALYWYRQSLGQGLEFLIYFQGNSAPDKSGLPSDRFSAERTGGSVSTLTIQRTQQEDSAVYLCASSSSGPRSYEQYFGPGTRLTVT.

This sequence joins TRBV29-1 and TRBJ2-5, with D unresolved. Germline values: CDR1 SQVTM, CDR2 ANQGSEA. The CDR3 loop spans 11 amino acids. Trimming pared 3 bases from V and 11 bases from J, leaving 13 bases between. The CDR3 here is CSVDLGNEQYF. Written as DNA, the CDR3 is TGCAGCGTTGACCTGGGGAATGAGCAGTACTTC.

This clonotype turned up a few times. This sequence joins TRBV7-8 and TRBJ2-4; D call uncertain. The J call may be wrong; the DNA end is better matched by TRBJ2-7. Germline assignment: CDR1 SGHVS and CDR2 FQNEAQ. This CDR3 region has 15 residues. The CDR3 nucleotides read TGTGCCAGCAGCCCCCTTGGCGGCGTCCGCGGCGAGCAGTACTTC. Protein sequence: CASSPLGGVRGEQYF.

The sample holds a few counts of this clonotype. The chain combines TRBV3-1 with TRBJ2-1, with TRBD2 identical over 8 bases. The CDR3 covers 15 residues. With 0 bases clipped from V and 9 bases from J, the junction kept 7 bases outside the gene matches. Germline CDR1 LGHDT, CDR2 YNNKEL (reference sequence). The CDR3 DNA reads TGTGCCAGCAGCCAAGAGTGGGGCGGGAGGAGTGAGCAGTTCTTC. It encodes CASSQEWGGRSEQFF.

This clonotype was seen only a few times. V and J are TRBV6-5 and TRBJ2-4; D is perhaps TRBD1 (6 bases). The germline V gene has CDR1 MNHEY and CDR2 SVGAGI. V was shortened by 8 bases and J by 0 bases, with 8 bases between the two germline ends. This CDR3 region has 13 residues. The CDR3 coding sequence is TGTGCCAGCCAGGGGTTAGCCAAAAACATTCAGTACTTC. It codes for CASQGLAKNIQYF.

In this sample, this clonotype turned up once. The chain joins TRBV27 to TRBJ2-1; 8 nucleotides agree with TRBD1. The better agreement between TRBJ2-7 and the DNA end casts doubt on the J call. CDR3 length: 14 residues. Germline V CDR1 and CDR2: MNHEY, SMNVEV (reference sequence). The CDR3 DNA reads TGTGCCAGCAGTGGCGGGACAGGAGTCCGGGGGCAGTACTTC. Residues: CASSGGTGVRGQYF.

The chain uses TRBV28 and TRBJ1-5; D may be TRBD1 (6 bases). CDR3 size: 15 residues. V dropped 5 bases and J dropped 7 bases, with 18 bases sitting between them. From germline, CDR1 is MDHEN and CDR2 SYDVKM. The CDR3 nucleotides read TGTGCCAGCAGTCCCGAAGTACAGGGCCGCCAGCCCCAGCATTTT. This encodes CASSPEVQGRQPQHF.

This clonotype was found a few times. J is TRBJ2-3 and V is TRBV6-2 or TRBV6-3; D possibly corresponds to TRBD2 (6 bases). CDR3 size: 12 residues. V dropped 4 bases and J dropped 7 bases, with 9 bases sitting between them. Looked up from germline, CDR1 is MNHEY and CDR2 is SVGEGT. CDR3 DNA sequence: TGTGCCAGCAGTTCACTAGCAAATACGCAGTATTTT. This sequence encodes CASSSLANTQYF.

The chain combines TRBV12-3 or TRBV12-4 with TRBJ2-5; D call uncertain. The CDR3 consists of 16 residues. V lost 2 bases, J lost 1 base, and 14 bases lay in between. The CDR3 DNA is TGTGCCAGCAGTTTATTTGGCGGTCGACCCCAAGAGACCCAGTACTTC. Amino acids: CASSLFGGRPQETQYF.

This clonotype has a handful of counts. The V call is TRBV14, the J call TRBJ2-7; D might be TRBD1 (5 bases). Trimming cost V 0 bases and J 7 bases, with 10 bases left between them. The CDR3 length is 13 residues. Germline V gives CDR1 SGHDN, CDR2 FVKESK. For the CDR3, the DNA is TGTGCCAGCAGCCAAGAAAGGGGCAATGAGCAGTACTTC. Its translation: CASSQERGNEQYF.

This clonotype was detected ten times or more. V is TRBV27 and J is TRBJ1-5, with a possible D match to TRBD1 (6 bases). This CDR3 contains 12 residues. The V gene's germline CDR1 is MNHEY and CDR2 SMNVEV (reference sequence). V was clipped by 6 bases and J by 7 bases, with 10 bases between them. CDR3 DNA sequence: TGTGCCAGCAGCTTGACAGGCCAGCCCCAGCATTTT. It is translated as CASSLTGQPQHF.

This chain joins TRBV28 and TRBJ1-1; D is unclear. Trimming left V 6 bases short and J 0 bases short, with 14 bases between. Germline assignment: CDR1 MDHEN and CDR2 SYDVKM. The length of the CDR3 is 15 residues. The CDR3 is CASRGGGSLNTEAFF. The CDR3 DNA sequence: TGTGCCAGCAGGGGAGGAGGGTCCCTGAACACTGAAGCTTTCTTT.

The V call is TRBV7-2, the J call TRBJ2-3; D remains unclear. Per germline, CDR1 SGHTA and CDR2 FQGNSA. V was pared by 5 bases and J by 1 base, with 13 bases between. The CDR3 length is 15 residues. In DNA, the CDR3 is TGTGCCAGCAGCCTCATTAAGGGCCGCACAGATACGCAGTATTTT. Its protein is CASSLIKGRTDTQYF.

The gene calls are TRBV20-1 and TRBJ2-5; 7 bases line up with TRBD2. The CDR3 is 15 amino acids. Trimming removed 3 bases from V and 4 bases from J; junction bases left unmatched: 11. Germline values: CDR1 DFQATT, CDR2 SNEGSKA (reference sequence). This chain's CDR3 is CSARISGEPGETQYF. The DNA for the CDR3 is TGCAGTGCTAGGATCAGCGGGGAGCCGGGAGAGACCCAGTACTTC.

The rearrangement uses TRBV7-9 and TRBJ2-1, with unresolved D. Trimming took off 7 bases at V and 0 bases at J, with 16 bases between the two ends. This CDR3 contains 16 residues. Per the germline V gene, CDR1 is SEHNR and CDR2 is FQNEAQ (reference sequence). Here the CDR3 DNA reads TGTGCCAGCACCCTTCTAGTGGGTAGCTCCTACAATGAGCAGTTCTTC. Protein product: CASTLLVGSSYNEQFF.

This clonotype has a handful of counts. This chain connects TRBV9 to TRBJ2-3; D is tentatively TRBD1 or TRBD2 (5 bases each). The CDR3 has 15 amino acids. The V gene lost 0 bases and the J gene lost 6 bases, with 14 bases spanning the gap. From germline, CDR1 is SGDLS and CDR2 YYNGEE. The CDR3 region is CASSVEGTRVDTQYF. CDR3 DNA sequence: TGTGCCAGCAGCGTAGAAGGGACCCGGGTTGATACGCAGTATTTT.

This clonotype was counted only a few times. V gene TRBV29-1 combines with J gene TRBJ2-1; D remains unclear. The V gene's germline CDR1 is SQVTM and CDR2 ANQGSEA. V dropped 2 bases and J dropped 3 bases, with 17 bases sitting between them. The CDR3 spans 16 residues. Here the CDR3 DNA reads TGCAGCGTTGAATATGGGGATACAGTATTCTACAATGAGCAGTTCTTC. Amino acid sequence: CSVEYGDTVFYNEQFF.